This TCR beta chain stems from a study of radiation and T cells in renal cell carcinoma. Notes on this clone: The sample holds other DNA sequences that translate to the same CDR3.

Data came from immunoSEQ multiplex PCR; TCRdb stores just in-frame clones and leaves some out. The table includes around 130,000 clones, more than 80% detected once. This CDR3 contains 14 residues. Looked up from germline, CDR1 is SGHRS and CDR2 is YFSETQ. Trimming took off 0 bases at V and 1 base at J, with 7 bases between the two ends. The time point denotes: blood 2 weeks post-SBRT. Treatment described: 15 Gy SBRT to primary tumor, nephrectomy 4 weeks later. Radiation-treated patients gave blood at baseline, week 2 and week 4. The rearrangement links TRBV5-1 to TRBJ1-1; the D is unclear. The source was blood, collected from a patient whose treatment included radiotherapy and nephrectomy. The clonotype was recovered from a woman in her fifties or sixties with renal cell carcinoma. The CDR3 bases are TGCGCCAGCAGCTTGGAGGGCAGGAACACTGAAGCTTTCTTT. Protein product: CASSLEGRNTEAFF. Full variable domain (remainder filled in from reference TRBV5-1 and TRBJ1-1): KAGVTQTPRYLIKTRGQQVTLSCSPISGHRSVSWYQQTPGQGLQFLFEYFSETQRNKGNFPGRFSGRQFSNSRSEMNVSTLELGDSALYLCASSLEGRNTEAFFGQGTRLTVV.